These 7 T cell receptor beta chains were all obtained from the same sample, sequenced in a study of cytomegalovirus exposure and HLA in healthy donors. Primers for the PCR totalled 60 Vbeta and 13 Jbeta. The method was immunoSEQ multiplex PCR; TCRdb's version includes in-frame clones alone and lacks a portion of them. The data hold roughly 200,000 clones, with 70% to 85% observed a single time. Sequences were obtained from PBMCs. The source of these receptors is a man in his forties in good health and CMV-seropositive.

The chain employs TRBV5-1 and TRBJ2-1, with TRBD2 matching over 11 bases. This CDR3 has 14 amino acids. J was trimmed by 10 bases and V by 4 bases; bases with no gene match: 7. Germline V gene lookup returns CDR1 SGHRS and CDR2 YFSETQ. CDR3 loop: CASSAYSGGDEQFF. CDR3 coding DNA: TGCGCCAGCAGCGCCTATAGCGGGGGGGACGAGCAGTTCTTC.

The table lists this clone with a few counts. This chain connects TRBV5-1 to TRBJ1-1, with D perhaps matching TRBD1 (5 bases). The CDR3 consists of 13 residues. Germline CDR1 SGHRS, CDR2 YFSETQ. Between the trimmed V and J ends, which lost 2 bases and 4 bases, there was a span of 9 bases. The DNA of the CDR3 is TGCGCCAGCAGCTTCGGGGGGGGCACTGAAGCTTTCTTT. Encoded protein: CASSFGGGTEAFF.

This clone was picked up one time. V and J are TRBV7-9 and TRBJ2-4; tentatively, D is TRBD2 (6 bases). Trimming removed 3 bases from V and 1 base from J, with 16 bases in between. Germline CDR1 and CDR2: SEHNR and FQNEAQ (reference sequence). CDR3 length equals 17 residues. The CDR3 nucleotides are TGTGCCAGCAGCTTGGGGACGGGGGAGATGGCCAAAAACATTCAGTACTTC. This codes for CASSLGTGEMAKNIQYF.

The chain combines TRBV5-1 with TRBJ1-4; 7 positions match TRBD1. Germline values: CDR1 SGHRS, CDR2 YFSETQ. Unmatched junction bases numbered 13, after V lost 0 bases and J lost 8 bases. This CDR3 is built from 17 residues. The CDR3 protein is CASSLALTDRDDEKLFF. The CDR3 DNA follows: TGCGCCAGCAGCTTGGCCTTAACAGACAGGGATGACGAAAAACTGTTTTTT.

This clone was seen only a few times. The rearrangement uses TRBV7-2 and TRBJ2-7; maybe TRBD1 (6 bases). From germline, CDR1 is SGHTA and CDR2 FQGNSA. V dropped 5 bases and J dropped 0 bases, with 11 bases sitting between them. This CDR3 spans 14 amino acids. The CDR3: CASSRDTGSYEQYF. The CDR3 DNA reads TGTGCCAGCAGCCGGGACACTGGCTCCTACGAGCAGTACTTC.

V usage is TRBV28 and J usage is TRBJ2-6; TRBD1 agrees at 12 bases. CDR1 and CDR2 (germline): MDHEN, SYDVKM. The CDR3 loop spans 18 amino acids. The CDR3: CALSSGGQGAYGANVLTF. In nucleotides, the CDR3 is TGTGCTCTCAGTTCCGGGGGACAGGGGGCTTATGGGGCCAACGTCCTGACTTTC.

The chain couples TRBV7-3 to TRBJ2-3; 7 positions match TRBD2. From germline, CDR1 is SGHTA and CDR2 FQGTGA. V trimming: 5 bases; J trimming: 0 bases; junction bases outside the gene matches: 8. The CDR3 is 16 residues long. For the CDR3, the DNA is TGTGCCAGCAGCCGAACCCTAGCGGAAAGCACAGATACGCAGTATTTT. Its translation is CASSRTLAESTDTQYF.